The 30 T cell receptor beta chains listed next were all sequenced from one sample in a study of healthy donors' naive CD4 and CD8 T cells. Starting from around 500 ng of total RNA, TCR libraries were made with linear amplification. TCRdb passed the reads through MiXCR, listing each CDR3 protein once. The table includes about 180,000 distinct CDR3 sequences, around 70% detected once. Sequenced: naive CD4+ and CD8+ T cells sorted from blood, pooled from several donors. These receptors all come from a pool of human donors in good health; the sample pools cells from several healthy donors.

In this sample, this clonotype turned up once. The J gene is TRBJ2-1, the V gene TRBV6-6; no firm D call. This CDR3 contains 12 residues. Germline V gene lookup returns CDR1 MNHNY and CDR2 SVGAGI (reference sequence). Trimming pared 0 bases from V and 7 bases from J, leaving 4 bases between. CDR3 DNA sequence: TGTGCCAGCAGTTACTCCCTGAATGAGCAGTTCTTC. As protein: CASSYSLNEQFF.

The chain links TRBV29-1 to TRBJ1-5; D is undetermined. The CDR3 loop spans 12 amino acids. V dropped 4 bases and J dropped 3 bases, with 7 bases sitting between them. Germline-derived CDR1 and CDR2 are SQVTM and ANQGSEA. Here the CDR3 reads CSVGGDNQPQHF. The CDR3 bases are TGCAGCGTTGGTGGGGACAATCAGCCCCAGCATTTT. Full variable domain (outside the CDR3, taken from reference TRBV29-1 and TRBJ1-5): SAVISQKPSRDICQRGTSLTIQCQVDSQVTMMFWYRQQPGQSLTLIATANQGSEATYESGFVIDKFPISRPNLTFSTLTVSNMSPEDSSIYLCSVGGDNQPQHFGDGTRLSIL.

The chain employs TRBV30 and TRBJ1-5, with D possibly matching TRBD1 (6 bases). Germline assignment: CDR1 GTSNPN and CDR2 SVGIG (reference sequence). Trimming took 1 base from V and 0 from J, leaving 7 bases between them. This CDR3 contains 14 residues. The CDR3 is CAWSEGGSNQPQHF. The CDR3 DNA is TGTGCCTGGAGTGAGGGGGGTAGCAATCAGCCCCAGCATTTT.

The rearrangement uses TRBV19 and TRBJ2-7; D gene ambiguous. The V end lost 6 bases, the J end lost 1 base, and 13 bases lay between the germline ends. The CDR3 sequence is 14 residues long. Germline loops: CDR1 LNHDA, CDR2 SQIVND (reference sequence). CDR3 sequence: CASRLDTGSYEQYF. CDR3 nucleotide sequence: TGTGCCAGTAGATTAGACACGGGTTCCTACGAGCAGTACTTC.

The rearrangement links TRBV11-2 to TRBJ2-5; D remains unclear. The germline gives CDR1 SGHAT, CDR2 FQNNGV. V gave up 1 base and J gave up 4 bases, with 4 bases separating them. The CDR3 length is 12 residues. CDR3 sequence reads: CASSLVAETQYF. In DNA form, the CDR3 reads TGTGCCAGCAGCTTAGTGGCAGAGACCCAGTACTTC.

The chain combines TRBV27 with TRBJ2-7; either TRBD1 or TRBD2 may supply D (5 bases each). The V and J ends lost 6 bases and 0 bases respectively, with 15 bases between them. This CDR3 region has 15 residues. Germline CDR1 reads MNHEY; CDR2 reads SMNVEV (reference sequence). CDR3: CASSSSGTSSYEQYF. CDR3 in DNA: TGTGCCAGCAGCTCCTCCGGGACGTCCTCCTACGAGCAGTACTTC.

The chain links TRBV29-1 to TRBJ2-5; D call uncertain. The CDR3 has 12 residues. Germline lookup yields CDR1 SQVTM and CDR2 ANQGSEA. The V end lost 7 bases, the J end lost 5 bases, and 14 bases lay between the germline ends. The CDR3 sequence: CSAQNAVETQYF. The CDR3 DNA reads as TGCAGCGCACAGAATGCGGTGGAGACCCAGTACTTC.

This rearrangement joins TRBV18 to TRBJ2-7; D remains unclear. Per the germline V gene, CDR1 is KGHSH and CDR2 is LQKENI. Trimming shortened V by 3 bases and J by 9 bases, and 18 bases separated the two germline ends. The CDR3 spans 14 residues. The DNA for the CDR3 is TGTGCCAGCTCACCCACTTCTCAGCAGAGGTTGCAGTACTTC. As protein: CASSPTSQQRLQYF.

This clonotype has just a few counts. The chain carries TRBV6-5 and TRBJ1-1; no definite D call. Germline CDR1 reads MNHEY; CDR2 reads SVGAGI. The CDR3 totals 14 residues. V was clipped by 0 bases and J by 2 bases, with 7 bases between them. The CDR3 sequence: CASSYSTTNTEAFF. The DNA for the CDR3 is TGTGCCAGCAGTTACTCGACGACAAACACTGAAGCTTTCTTT.

V is TRBV27 and J is TRBJ1-2, with D uncertain. V was trimmed by 5 bases and J by 4 bases, leaving 8 bases between them. The CDR3 runs 12 residues. Germline lookup yields CDR1 MNHEY and CDR2 SMNVEV (reference sequence). The CDR3 bases are TGTGCCAGCAGTCCAAAGGGCTATGGCTACACCTTC. It is translated as CASSPKGYGYTF.

This chain uses TRBV18 with TRBJ1-2, with 8 bases that match TRBD1. Losses at the gene ends were 6 bases for V and 3 bases for J; bases not matched to a gene: 3. This CDR3 spans 13 amino acids. Germline V gene sequence: CDR1 KGHSH, CDR2 LQKENI. The CDR3 sequence is CASSEGQDYGYTF. CDR3 coding DNA: TGTGCCAGCTCCGAGGGACAGGACTATGGCTACACCTTC.

CDR3: CASSQDGTGGYNQPQHF. The CDR3 DNA reads as TGTGCCAGCAGCCAAGATGGGACAGGGGGCTACAATCAGCCCCAGCATTTT. The rearrangement links TRBV14 to TRBJ1-5; 12 positions match TRBD1. The length of the CDR3 is 17 residues. The germline gives CDR1 SGHDN, CDR2 FVKESK. V trimming: 0 bases; J trimming: 3 bases; junction bases outside the gene matches: 3.

The sample holds a few counts of this clonotype. The chain joins TRBV6-2 or TRBV6-3 to TRBJ1-1; 8 bases agree with TRBD1. The CDR3 extends over 14 amino acids. In germline, CDR1 is MNHEY, CDR2 SVGEGT. V shed 6 bases, J shed 5 bases, and the junction held 8 bases outside the gene matches. The DNA for the CDR3 is TGTGCCAGCAGAAGACAGGGGCTAAATACTGAAGCTTTCTTT. Encoded protein: CASRRQGLNTEAFF.

The chain carries TRBV6-1 and TRBJ2-7; D is perhaps TRBD1 or TRBD2 (6 bases each). The ends were cut back, 7 bases at V and 1 base at J, with 20 bases in the middle. Germline CDR1 and CDR2: MNHNS and SASEGT. This CDR3 comprises 16 residues. DNA of the CDR3: TGTGCCAGCACTCAAGGGCGGGGACATACGTCCTACGAGCAGTACTTC. Protein sequence: CASTQGRGHTSYEQYF.

This clonotype was counted once. V and J are TRBV29-1 and TRBJ2-3, with D perhaps matching TRBD2 (5 bases). Germline lookup yields CDR1 SQVTM and CDR2 ANQGSEA. The ends were cut back, 4 bases at V and 3 bases at J, with 8 bases in the middle. The CDR3 is made up of 12 amino acids. DNA for the CDR3: TGCAGCGTTGCCCGGGGAACAGATACGCAGTATTTT. It translates to CSVARGTDTQYF.

The chain is built from TRBV12-5 and TRBJ1-6; possible D gene TRBD1, 5 bases. With 5 bases removed from V and 15 bases from J, the gap between germline ends came to 20 bases. The CDR3 is 14 residues long. Germline-derived CDR1 and CDR2 are LGHNT and FRNRAP. CDR3 in DNA: TGTGCTAGTGGTCGAGACAGAGCCCTACCACTCCTCCACTTT. Amino acid sequence: CASGRDRALPLLHF. Together with reference TRBV12-5 and TRBJ1-6, the CDR3 gives the full variable domain: DARVTQTPRHKVTEMGQEVTMRCQPILGHNTVFWYRQTMMQGLELLAYFRNRAPLDDSGMPKDRFSAEMPDATLATLKIQPSEPRDSAVYFCASGRDRALPLLHFGNGTRLTVT.

The rearrangement links TRBV12-3 or TRBV12-4 to TRBJ1-3; possibly TRBD1 for D (5 bases). V was pared by 4 bases and J by 4 bases, with 11 bases between. This CDR3 is built from 14 residues. The CDR3 DNA is TGTGCCAGCAGTTCCGATCGGACAGGAAACACCATATATTTT. It is translated as CASSSDRTGNTIYF.

The V call is TRBV12-3 or TRBV12-4, the J call TRBJ1-5; the match to TRBD1 covers 7 bases. Germline trimming cut 5 bases from V and 2 bases from J; bases unmatched to any gene: 9. The CDR3 is 16 amino acids. The CDR3 loop is CASSIAGTAGNQPQHF. The CDR3, as DNA: TGTGCCAGCAGTATTGCCGGGACAGCGGGCAATCAGCCCCAGCATTTT.

The J gene is TRBJ2-1, the V gene TRBV19, with D possibly being TRBD2 (5 bases). The V end lost 1 base, the J end lost 9 bases, and 10 bases lay between the germline ends. Germline CDR1 reads LNHDA; CDR2 reads SQIVND (reference sequence). The CDR3 is made up of 13 amino acids. This CDR3 is CASSIGRGSEQFF. CDR3 in DNA: TGTGCCAGTAGTATAGGGAGAGGGAGTGAGCAGTTCTTC.

This rearrangement joins TRBV5-4 to TRBJ2-5, with D perhaps TRBD1 (7 bases). In germline, CDR1 is SGHNT, CDR2 YYREEE (reference sequence). The V gene lost 4 bases and the J gene lost 5 bases, with 24 bases spanning the gap. This CDR3 contains 17 residues. CDR3 protein: CASSRWFDREVGETQYF. CDR3 bases: TGTGCCAGCAGCCGTTGGTTCGACAGGGAGGTTGGGGAGACCCAGTACTTC.

This chain links TRBV5-1 with TRBJ2-3, with TRBD1 as a possible D gene (6 bases). From germline, CDR1 is SGHRS and CDR2 YFSETQ. V lost 2 bases and J 2 bases, leaving 9 bases between the germline ends. The CDR3 is 14 residues long. The CDR3 coding sequence is TGCGCCAGCAGCTTTGGGACATACACAGATACGCAGTATTTT. Its protein is CASSFGTYTDTQYF.

The table lists this clonotype with a few counts. The junction and the germline gene differ at one end; a read error may be behind it. J is TRBJ2-7 and V is TRBV6-2 or TRBV6-3; possibly TRBD1 for D (6 bases). The CDR3 spans 15 residues. Germline CDR1 reads MNHEY; CDR2 reads SVGEGT. Here the CDR3 reads CASSPITGPTYEQYF. The DNA for the CDR3 is TGTGCCAGCAGTCCGATTACAGGGCCAACCTACGAGCAGTACTTT.

The chain joins TRBV4-3 to TRBJ2-7; D is uncertain. V lost 4 bases and J 2 bases, leaving 9 bases between the germline ends. Germline CDR1 LGHNA, CDR2 YSLEER. This CDR3 comprises 13 residues. The DNA of the CDR3 is TGCGCCAGCAGCCTAAAAGGTACCTACGAGCAGTACTTC. Protein sequence: CASSLKGTYEQYF.

V usage is TRBV15 and J usage is TRBJ1-5; no definite D call. V shed 3 bases and J shed 6 bases, with 6 bases lying between them. This CDR3 comprises 12 residues. CDR1 and CDR2 (germline): LNHNV, YYDKDF (reference sequence). The CDR3 region has the DNA TGTGCCACCAGCAGCCCCGTTCAGCCCCAGCATTTT. Amino acid sequence: CATSSPVQPQHF.

This CDR3 reads CSGNRGKTQYF. The CDR3 DNA follows: TGCAGCGGAAACAGGGGGAAGACCCAGTACTTC. The chain combines TRBV29-1 with TRBJ2-5, with TRBD1 matching 8 bases. Trimming at V came to 7 bases and at J to 6 bases, leaving 4 bases not matched to a gene. Germline V gene sequence: CDR1 SQVTM, CDR2 ANQGSEA. The CDR3 consists of 11 residues.

The V gene is TRBV29-1, the J gene TRBJ2-7; 7 bases map to TRBD1. The length of the CDR3 is 12 residues. The V segment lost 7 bases and the J segment 3 bases; nucleotides outside the gene matches: 6. Per germline, CDR1 SQVTM and CDR2 ANQGSEA. CDR3 sequence: CSARDSVYEQYF. In DNA, the CDR3 is TGCAGCGCCCGGGACAGTGTCTACGAGCAGTACTTC.

This clonotype was detected once. The chain recombines TRBV6-5 with TRBJ1-4; D is uncertain. CDR1 is MNHEY and CDR2 is SVGAGI in the germline V gene. Trimming left V 2 bases short and J 4 bases short, with 8 bases between. The CDR3 runs to 14 residues. The CDR3 sequence is CASSYSQINEKLFF. In nucleotides, the CDR3 is TGTGCCAGCAGTTACAGTCAGATTAATGAAAAACTGTTTTTT.

The chain has TRBV4-3 and TRBJ2-5; D not certain. Per germline, CDR1 LGHNA and CDR2 YSLEER. Trimming left V 1 base short and J 5 bases short, with 11 bases between. The CDR3 is 14 residues long. This CDR3 reads CASSQVIDRETQYF. CDR3 coding DNA: TGCGCCAGCAGCCAAGTAATCGATCGGGAGACCCAGTACTTC.

The CDR3 nucleotides are TGTGCCAGCAGTTCCGTCCCGGGACTCAACAATGAGCAGTTCTTC. It translates to CASSSVPGLNNEQFF. V usage is TRBV6-5 and J usage is TRBJ2-1; D perhaps matches TRBD2 (6 bases). Trimming cost V 4 bases and J 5 bases, with 15 bases left between them. The germline gives CDR1 MNHEY, CDR2 SVGAGI. The CDR3 contains 15 residues.

This clonotype was seen only a few times. The J gene is TRBJ2-5, the V gene TRBV6-6; 9 positions match TRBD1. The V segment lost 6 bases and the J segment 4 bases; nucleotides outside the gene matches: 6. From germline, CDR1 is MNHNY and CDR2 SVGAGI (reference sequence). CDR3 length: 14 residues. The CDR3 here is CASRAGTGIETQYF. CDR3 DNA sequence: TGTGCCAGCAGAGCCGGGACAGGGATAGAGACCCAGTACTTC.